This T cell receptor beta chain came from a study of identical twins. Study outcomes and limitations: Cord blood beta clonotypes that were abundant carried fewer insertions, and memory repertoires showed no such trend.

TCRdb called the 5' RACE reads again in MiXCR, with one record for every CDR3 protein. Of hundreds of thousands of distinct CDR3 sequences in the sample, roughly 7.1% were seen once. Notes on this clonotype: The antigen remains unidentified.

The sample also formed part of further work on yellow fever vaccine responses in identical twins. That work contributes: Vaccine-induced T cell responses in twins were reportedly observed to appear partly convergent, partly personalized.

The sequence was collected from a woman between 18 and 29 years old in good health. Sequencing was performed on PBMCs.

This CDR3 reads CASGRGTSNAGQPQHF. CDR3 DNA: TGTGCCAGCGGACGGGGTACTAGCAACGCGGGTCAGCCCCAGCATTTT. J is TRBJ1-5 and V is TRBV10-3; D not certain. Germline assignment: CDR1 ENHRY and CDR2 SYGVKD. The CDR3 covers 16 residues. Trimming cost V 10 bases and J 6 bases, with 25 bases left between them.